This is a list of T cell receptor beta chains from one sample in a study of post-analysis software for immune sequencing data. TCRdb re-derived calls from the PCR reads in MiXCR, one entry per CDR3 protein. In the table there are approximately 730,000 distinct CDR3 sequences, just over 45% of which are singletons. The specimen sequenced was blood. These receptors were collected from a girl aged 10 to 17 with multiple sclerosis. Both conserved end residues are part of each CDR3. Each record gives: V gene, CDR3 length, J gene, CDR3 protein.

>TRBV5-1|18|TRBJ2-6
CASSLGGTPSSGANVLTF
>TRBV6-2/TRBV6-3|14|TRBJ1-2
CASSSIQGNYGYTF
>TRBV29-1|14|TRBJ2-7
CSVEETGSSYEQYF
>TRBV7-6|16|TRBJ2-3
CASSPIADVGTDTQYF
>TRBV28|17|TRBJ2-2
CASSPGLGFSVTGELFF
>TRBV12-3/TRBV12-4|14|TRBJ2-7
CASSAWRGSYEQYF
>TRBV5-1|15|TRBJ1-2
CASSYGGGGAGGYTF
>TRBV4-2|17|TRBJ2-3
CASSQDEESNRRGTQYF
>TRBV27|16|TRBJ2-1
CASSLGQGAKGNEQFF
>TRBV9|13|TRBJ2-1
CASSVDRANEQFF
>TRBV5-6|14|TRBJ1-2
CASSLRRSAYGYTF
>TRBV15|17|-
CATSGVPLDGKQETQYF
>TRBV4-3|15|TRBJ2-7
CASSQDGGNRYEQYF
>TRBV5-1|18|TRBJ2-7
CASSSAPTSGYTSYEQYF
>TRBV28|15|TRBJ2-7
CASSPPTEDSYEQYF
>TRBV7-2|13|TRBJ2-2
CASSIGVRGELFF
>TRBV7-3|17|TRBJ2-3
CASSQTGGTTYTDTQYF
>TRBV7-9|14|TRBJ1-2
CASNLQGGHYGYTF
>TRBV2|14|TRBJ1-2
CASSGRPGSYGYTF
>TRBV24-1|13|TRBJ2-5
CATSDSGVETQYF
>TRBV12-3/TRBV12-4|12|-
CASSPGSTEQYF
>TRBV28|12|TRBJ2-7
CASSLGTTGEYF
>TRBV29-1|13|TRBJ2-7
CSVEGAQAYEQYF
>TRBV6-2/TRBV6-3|11|TRBJ2-5
CASAWSGVEYF
>TRBV11-2|16|TRBJ2-1
CAGSPGTSLDYNEQFF
>TRBV27|15|TRBJ1-1
CASSPREGRPTEAFF
>TRBV15|14|TRBJ2-7
CATSSVSLPYEQYF
>TRBV28|13|TRBJ1-2
CASSSTGVYGYTF
>TRBV29-1|12|TRBJ1-1
CSVVAGNTEAFF
>TRBV11-2|12|TRBJ2-2
CASELGGGELFF
>TRBV5-1|13|-
CASSLDRGGIQYF
>TRBV3-1|13|TRBJ2-5
CATQRGGYNEQYF
>TRBV6-2/TRBV6-3|13|-
CASSLFIRYEQYF
>TRBV12-5|14|TRBJ2-3
CASGLRQDTDTQYF
>TRBV20-1|14|TRBJ2-4
CSASLSGPFGEQYF
>TRBV6-5|13|TRBJ1-2
CASRYLGIYGYTF
>TRBV5-1|14|TRBJ2-5
CASSLDGLSETQYF
>TRBV7-8|17|TRBJ2-1
CASSPMRVLVQGNEQFF
>TRBV6-5|14|TRBJ1-6
CASSSPRRNSPLHF
>TRBV24-1|13|TRBJ2-7
CATSDRVSYEQYF
>TRBV4-3|15|TRBJ2-1
CASSQDGGSFNEQFF
>TRBV12-3/TRBV12-4|13|TRBJ1-5
CASSPPFNQPQHF
>TRBV7-9|19|TRBJ2-5
CASSLAPGLASGRKETQYF
>TRBV6-5|16|TRBJ1-2
CASSYSTWTGVSGYTF
>TRBV7-2|18|TRBJ2-1
CASSSVPLGAGGSNEQFF
>TRBV29-1|15|TRBJ2-7
CSVELTTGASYEQYF
>TRBV19|14|TRBJ1-1
CASSPRQRTSEAFF
>TRBV4-1|15|TRBJ1-5
CASSQAVNSNQPQHF
>TRBV20-1|13|TRBJ2-7
CSAREREGYEQYF
>TRBV11-1|15|TRBJ2-5
CASSHRTSLGETQYF
>TRBV6-1|14|TRBJ1-2
CASSEVTGNYGYTF
>TRBV14|14|TRBJ1-1
CASSQVPGPSEAFF
>TRBV4-2|17|TRBJ2-5
CASSQDQLAGSQETQYF
>TRBV20-1|15|TRBJ2-7
CSAEGLAGASYEQYF
>TRBV4-1|14|TRBJ2-1
CASSQEGPYDEQFF